These T cell receptor beta chains were read from a single sample in a study of shared clonotypes between healthy human individuals. Some clones are missing from TCRdb's copy, which holds only in-frame ones; the method was immunoSEQ multiplex PCR. Of over 2,000,000 clones in the sample, roughly 93% were seen once. The source material was naive CD8+ T cells from PBMCs. The receptors derive from a man between 18 and 29 years old in good health. Some clones in this sample may be carry-over from other donors' samples. The CDR3 runs from the conserved cysteine through the conserved F or W. Only some rows state a clone size, as once, few, many or a class for expanded clones.

>TRBJ2-5|TRBV29-1|NA
CSVQQGAQYF
>TRBJ2-7|TRBV5-8|NA
CASSHLRGRGLHEQYF
>TRBJ2-1|TRBV13|NA
CASSPTGASLGNEQFF
>TRBJ2-7|TRBV7-6|NA
CASSSRQNSYEQYF
>TRBJ1-1|TRBV27|NA
CASRSIDGTEAFF
>TRBJ2-3|TRBV6-5|NA
CASSLDLDADTQYF
>TRBJ1-2|TRBV27|NA
CASGPGLINYGYTF
>TRBJ2-7|TRBV27|once
CASSRHPGQGYEQYF
>TRBJ2-1|TRBV27|NA
CASSLAGSYNEQFF
>TRBJ2-7|TRBV10-1|NA
CASSRSGPLPGEQYF
>TRBJ2-3|TRBV13|NA
CASSPRTVREDTQYF
>TRBJ2-3|TRBV27|NA
CASSLSGPPTSGVTDTQYF
>TRBJ2-3|TRBV5-4|NA
CASSPIAGTTDTQYF
>TRBJ1-1|TRBV4-1|NA
CASSQVPNLNTEAFF
>TRBJ2-7|TRBV9|NA
CASSPGSSYEQYF
>TRBJ2-3|TRBV23-1|NA
CASSQSVGAADTQYF
>TRBJ1-1|TRBV5-1|NA
CASSLVTGGAETEAFF
>TRBJ2-1|TRBV25-1|NA
CASSGAGGEQFF
>TRBJ2-7|TRBV27|NA
CASSFGGRAYEQYF
>TRBJ2-7|TRBV14|NA
CASSQERRYEQYF
>TRBJ1-1|TRBV28|few
CASSDVGPVEAFF
>TRBJ2-1|TRBV6-6|NA
CASGDSSYNEQFF
>TRBJ1-1|TRBV11-1|NA
CASGGDRATNTEAFF
>TRBJ2-3|TRBV30|NA
CACRTDTQYF
>TRBJ1-3|TRBV7-9|NA
CASSGQGAKVSGNTIYF
>TRBJ2-7|TRBV19|NA
CASKFRGDTYEQYF
>TRBJ2-1|TRBV9|NA
CASSFDLSSYNEQFF
>TRBJ2-5|TRBV9|NA
CASSVNSGTQYF